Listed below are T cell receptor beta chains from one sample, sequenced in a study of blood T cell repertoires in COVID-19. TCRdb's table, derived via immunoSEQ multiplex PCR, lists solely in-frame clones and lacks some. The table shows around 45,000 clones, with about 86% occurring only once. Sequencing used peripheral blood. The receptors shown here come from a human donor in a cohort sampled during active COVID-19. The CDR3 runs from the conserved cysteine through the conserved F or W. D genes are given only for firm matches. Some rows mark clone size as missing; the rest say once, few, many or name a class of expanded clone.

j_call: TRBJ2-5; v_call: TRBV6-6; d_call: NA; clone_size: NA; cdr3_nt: TGTGCCAGCAGTTATTCCGACAGGCCGACCCAGTACTTC; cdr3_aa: CASSYSDRPTQYF
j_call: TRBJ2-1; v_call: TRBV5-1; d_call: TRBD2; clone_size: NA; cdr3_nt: TGCGCCAGCAGCCACAGCGGGGGGAAGAATGAGCAGTTCTTC; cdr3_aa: CASSHSGGKNEQFF
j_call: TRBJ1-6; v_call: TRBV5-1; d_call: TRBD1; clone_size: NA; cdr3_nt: TGCGCCAGCAGCTTGGCCTTAAGGACAGGGGGGTCCTATAATTCACCCCTCCACTTT; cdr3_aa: CASSLALRTGGSYNSPLHF
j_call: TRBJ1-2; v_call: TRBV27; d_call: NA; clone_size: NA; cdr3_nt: TGTGCCAGCAGTTTAGTTTGGGGGGGCTTGGACTATGGCTACACCTTC; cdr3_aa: CASSLVWGGLDYGYTF
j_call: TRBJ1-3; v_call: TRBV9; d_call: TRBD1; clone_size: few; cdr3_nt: TGTGCCAGCAGCGTGGATATCTCGCAGGACAGGGCTGGAAACACCATATATTTT; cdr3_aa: CASSVDISQDRAGNTIYF
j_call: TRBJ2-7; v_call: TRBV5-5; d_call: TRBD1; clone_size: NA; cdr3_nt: TGTGCCAGCAGCGGACGTAAAGGGGGCTCTCTATACGAGCAGTACTTC; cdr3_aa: CASSGRKGGSLYEQYF
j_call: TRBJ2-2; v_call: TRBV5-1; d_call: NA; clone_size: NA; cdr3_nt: TGCGCCAGCAGCTTGGAACCGGACACCGGGGAGCTGTTTTTT; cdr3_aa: CASSLEPDTGELFF
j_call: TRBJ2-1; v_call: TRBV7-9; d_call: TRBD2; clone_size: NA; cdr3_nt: TGTGCCAGCAGCTTTGTAGCGGGGGGGCATAATGAGCAGTTCTTC; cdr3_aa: CASSFVAGGHNEQFF
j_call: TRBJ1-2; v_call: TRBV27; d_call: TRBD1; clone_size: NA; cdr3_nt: TGTGCCAGCAGCATCGACAGGGGGGACGTCTATGGCTACACCTTC; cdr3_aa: CASSIDRGDVYGYTF
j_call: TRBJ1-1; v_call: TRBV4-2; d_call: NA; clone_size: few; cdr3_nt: TGTGCCAGCAGCCAAGCCCGGTTAGGCGGGACTGAAGCTTTCTTT; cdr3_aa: CASSQARLGGTEAFF
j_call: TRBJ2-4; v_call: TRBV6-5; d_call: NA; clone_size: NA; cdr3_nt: TGTGCCAGCAGCTCAAGGGGCAGCGACAAAAACATTCAGTACTTC; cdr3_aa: CASSSRGSDKNIQYF
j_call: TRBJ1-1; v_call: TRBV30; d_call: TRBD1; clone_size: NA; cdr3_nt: TGTGCCTGGACCCCGGACAGGGAGGACACTGAAGCTTTCTTT; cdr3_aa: CAWTPDREDTEAFF
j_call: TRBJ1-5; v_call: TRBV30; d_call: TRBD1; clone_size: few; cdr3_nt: TGTGCCTGGAGAAAGACAGGGGATAATCAGCCCCAGCATTTT; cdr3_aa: CAWRKTGDNQPQHF
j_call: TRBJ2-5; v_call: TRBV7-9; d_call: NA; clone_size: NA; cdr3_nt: TGTGCCAGCAGCCTAGGAGTGGAGACCCAGTACTTC; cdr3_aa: CASSLGVETQYF
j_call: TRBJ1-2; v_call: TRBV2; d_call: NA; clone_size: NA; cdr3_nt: TGTGCCAGCAGTGAGACTGCTGGCTACACCTTC; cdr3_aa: CASSETAGYTF
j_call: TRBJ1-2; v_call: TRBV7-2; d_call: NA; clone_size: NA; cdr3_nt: TGTGCCAGCAGCTTAGTTCTCCGCGGAAGGAACTATGGCTACACCTTC; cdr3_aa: CASSLVLRGRNYGYTF
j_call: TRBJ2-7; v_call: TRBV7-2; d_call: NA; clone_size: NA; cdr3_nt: TGTGCCAGCAGCTTAGACGCAGGTGGCGAGCAGTACTTC; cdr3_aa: CASSLDAGGEQYF
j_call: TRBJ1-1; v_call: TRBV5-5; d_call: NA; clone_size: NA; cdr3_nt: TGTGCCAGCAGCCACCGGGGGGCCCTGAACACTGAAGCTTTCTTT; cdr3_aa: CASSHRGALNTEAFF
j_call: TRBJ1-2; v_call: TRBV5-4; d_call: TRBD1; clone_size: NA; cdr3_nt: TGTGCCAGCAGCACCAACAGGGGCGACTATGGCTACACCTTC; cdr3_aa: CASSTNRGDYGYTF
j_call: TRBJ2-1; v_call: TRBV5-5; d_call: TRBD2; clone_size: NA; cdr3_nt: TGTGCCAGCAGCTTGGATGCTAGCGGGTACAATGAGCAGTTCTTC; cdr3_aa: CASSLDASGYNEQFF
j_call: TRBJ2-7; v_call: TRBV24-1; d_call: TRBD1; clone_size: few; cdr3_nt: TGTGCCACCAGTGATTTGAAGGGACAGGGTTACGAGCAGTACTTC; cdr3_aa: CATSDLKGQGYEQYF
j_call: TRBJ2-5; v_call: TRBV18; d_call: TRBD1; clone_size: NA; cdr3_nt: TGTGCCAGCTCACCCGGACAGGGAGAGACCCAGTACTTC; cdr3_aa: CASSPGQGETQYF
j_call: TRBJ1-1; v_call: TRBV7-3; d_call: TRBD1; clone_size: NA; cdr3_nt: TGTGCCAGCAGCGGCATGACAGGGCTGAACACTGAAGCTTTCTTT; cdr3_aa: CASSGMTGLNTEAFF
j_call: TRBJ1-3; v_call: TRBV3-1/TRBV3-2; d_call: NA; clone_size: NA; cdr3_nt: TGTGCCAGCAGCCAAGATTTCACAGGTCCAGGAAACACCATATATTTT; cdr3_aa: CASSQDFTGPGNTIYF
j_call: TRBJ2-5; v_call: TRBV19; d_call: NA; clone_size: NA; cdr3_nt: TGTGCCAGTAGTAGATCGGTGGGAGGACAAGAGACCCAGTACTTC; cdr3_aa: CASSRSVGGQETQYF
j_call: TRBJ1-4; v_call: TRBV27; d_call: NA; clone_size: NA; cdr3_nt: TGTGCCAGCAGTTCGGCAGGGGCGGTGGGAACTAATGAAAAACTGTTTTTT; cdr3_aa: CASSSAGAVGTNEKLFF
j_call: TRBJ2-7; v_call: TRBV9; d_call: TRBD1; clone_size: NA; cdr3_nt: TGTGCCAGCAGCCCTTGGACAGGGGGGGGAGAGCAGTACTTC; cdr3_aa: CASSPWTGGGEQYF
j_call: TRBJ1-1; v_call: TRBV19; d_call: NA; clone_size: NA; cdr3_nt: TGTGCCAGTACCGACGCCGGAGGGCGCAACACTGAAGCTTTCTTT; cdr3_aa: CASTDAGGRNTEAFF
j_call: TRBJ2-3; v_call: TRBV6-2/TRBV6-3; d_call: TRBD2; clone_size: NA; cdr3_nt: TGTGCCAGCAGTTACCCCACTAGCGGGGGAGAACTCCATAGCACAGATACGCAGTATTTT; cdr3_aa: CASSYPTSGGELHSTDTQYF
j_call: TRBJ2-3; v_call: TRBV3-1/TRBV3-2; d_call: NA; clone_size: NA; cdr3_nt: TGTGCCAGCAGCCATTTCCACGGAGGGACGCAGTATTTT; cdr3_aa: CASSHFHGGTQYF
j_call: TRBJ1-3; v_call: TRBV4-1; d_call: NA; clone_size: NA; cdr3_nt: TGCGCCAGCAGCCAAGACAGGGGCGACGGAAACACCATATATTTT; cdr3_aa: CASSQDRGDGNTIYF
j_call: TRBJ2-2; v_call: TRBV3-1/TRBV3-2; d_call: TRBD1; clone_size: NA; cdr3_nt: TGTGCCAGCAGCCATAGGACAGGACAAACCGGGGAGCTGTTTTTT; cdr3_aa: CASSHRTGQTGELFF
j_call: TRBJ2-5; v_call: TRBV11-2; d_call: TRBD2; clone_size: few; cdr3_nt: TGTGCCAGCAGCTTAATGGCGGGGGAGGCGGAGACCCAGTACTTC; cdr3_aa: CASSLMAGEAETQYF
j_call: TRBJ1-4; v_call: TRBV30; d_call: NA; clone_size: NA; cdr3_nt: TGTGCCTGGGGGCCCGGGATCCAGTTCTCTCAATTTAATGAAAAACTGTTTTTT; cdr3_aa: CAWGPGIQFSQFNEKLFF
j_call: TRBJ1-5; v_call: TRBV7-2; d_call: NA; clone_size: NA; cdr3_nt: TGTGCCAGCAGCCTCGAAAGCGGGAATCAGCCCCAGCATTTT; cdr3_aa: CASSLESGNQPQHF
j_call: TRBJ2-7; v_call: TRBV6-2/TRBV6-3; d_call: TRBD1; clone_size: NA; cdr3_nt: TGTGCCAGCAGTCAAACAGGGGTCGCAGAGCAGTACTTC; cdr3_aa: CASSQTGVAEQYF
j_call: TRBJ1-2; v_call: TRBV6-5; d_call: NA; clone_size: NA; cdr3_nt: TGTGCCAGCAGTTACTCGGGGGGACCCACGAGGGGCTACACCTTC; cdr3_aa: CASSYSGGPTRGYTF
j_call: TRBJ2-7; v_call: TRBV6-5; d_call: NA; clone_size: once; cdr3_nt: TGTGCCAGCAGGGGGACTGGGACAGTTTACTACGAGCAGTACTTC; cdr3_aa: CASRGTGTVYYEQYF
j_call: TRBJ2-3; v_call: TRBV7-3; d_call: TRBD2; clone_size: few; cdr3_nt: TGTGCCAGCAGCTCCAGCGGGGGGGCGGATACGCAGTATTTT; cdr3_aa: CASSSSGGADTQYF
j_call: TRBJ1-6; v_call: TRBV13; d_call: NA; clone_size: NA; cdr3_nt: TGTGCCAGCAGCTTAAGGGGGGGCGCGCATTCACCCCTCCACTTT; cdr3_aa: CASSLRGGAHSPLHF
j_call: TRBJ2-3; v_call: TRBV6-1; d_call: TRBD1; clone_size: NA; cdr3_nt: TGTGCCAGCAGTGAAGCGCTTCTAGGGACAGGGTTAACAGATACGCAGTATTTT; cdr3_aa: CASSEALLGTGLTDTQYF
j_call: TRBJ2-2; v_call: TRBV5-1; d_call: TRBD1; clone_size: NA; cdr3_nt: TGCGCCAGCAGCCTACAACGACAGGGTAGGGACACCGGGGAGCTGTTTTTT; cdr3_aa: CASSLQRQGRDTGELFF
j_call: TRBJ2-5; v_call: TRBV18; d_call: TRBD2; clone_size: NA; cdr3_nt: TGTGCCAGCTCGAGACTAGCGGGGTTGGAGACCCAGTACTTC; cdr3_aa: CASSRLAGLETQYF
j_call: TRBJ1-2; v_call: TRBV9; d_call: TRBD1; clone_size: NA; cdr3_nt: TGTGCCAGCTCAACAGGGGTATATGGCTACACCTTC; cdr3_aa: CASSTGVYGYTF
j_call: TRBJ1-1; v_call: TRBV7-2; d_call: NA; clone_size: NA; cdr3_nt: TGTGCCAGCAGGACGGGACTCGTGAACACTGAAGCTTTCTTT; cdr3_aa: CASRTGLVNTEAFF
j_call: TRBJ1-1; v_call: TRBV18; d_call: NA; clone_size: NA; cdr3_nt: TGTGCCAGCCATCACCAGGCGTTGGTAACACTGATGAACACTGAAGCTTTCTTT; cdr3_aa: CASHHQALVTLMNTEAFF
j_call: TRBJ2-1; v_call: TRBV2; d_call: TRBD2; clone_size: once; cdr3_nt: TGTGCCAGCAGTCCCGGGACTAGCGGGGCGTACAATGAGCAGTTCTTC; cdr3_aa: CASSPGTSGAYNEQFF